This T cell receptor beta chain is from a study of cytomegalovirus exposure and HLA in healthy donors (dated by TCRdb to about 2017). In the study overall: In an earlier analysis of some 550 of the donors, under 300 Gb of sequence data and approximately 120 million unique TCR beta sequences from 150 million to 200 million T cells were reported. Across roughly 420 genotyped donors of the cohort, an average of roughly 250,000 unique TCR beta nucleotide sequences per donor were sequenced, and around 20% of those sequences were non-productive. Rather than drawing on any new phenotypic data, the later analysis identified candidate immune exposures from TCR beta sequences and the way those sequences occurred across donors. HLA typing included class I and class II loci at four-digit resolution. Every discovery cohort repertoire had been produced on one sequencing platform. In addition to the first cohort of around 670 subjects, a separate validation cohort of 130 or so different subjects was used. Genome-wide SNP genotypes for about 65% of the 666 donors were used in a later genetic analysis, which treated that subset as a discovery cohort. The study combined high-throughput TCR immunosequencing, statistical association of individual TCRs with disease status, and machine learning to predict cytomegalovirus infection status. The study used immunosequencing to profile the T cell repertoires of some 600 subjects and linked those repertoires to cytomegalovirus serostatus. The study was designed to test whether signatures of past pathogen exposure could be identified by cataloging public T cell receptors. To decide whether each TCR beta V gene segment behaved as functional or pseudogenic, an earlier analysis of approximately 590 of the donors relied on high-throughput TCR beta sequencing. Of the approximately 400 genotyped donors, around 81% fell in the genetic ancestry cluster associated with self-reported Caucasian donors. Because of strong linkage in the cohort, 5 or 6 DR-DQ haplotypes were treated as single units for association and clustering. Typing coverage varied by locus: 629-630 donors for A, B, C, DRB1 and DQB1; more than 500 for DQA1; about 600 for DPA1; under 490 for DPB1. Alongside the repertoire data, information on donor age, sex, ethnicity and CMV serostatus was compiled. Approximately 330 gigabases of sequencing data and 91 million or so unique TCR sequences made up an early release that covered fewer than 650 HLA-typed donors. In a later analysis, previously published TCR beta repertoires from 666 donors were re-analyzed and high-resolution HLA genotyping was added so that TCR occurrence patterns could be studied. Here is what the overall study found, with its caveats: A later analysis found that most CMV-associated TCR beta chains appeared HLA-restricted, with HLA associations seemingly driven largely by CMV exposure. Cytomegalovirus status was reported to be diagnosed by the classifier with high specificity and sensitivity in both the original and validation cohorts. According to a later analysis, parvovirus B19, influenza, CMV and Epstein-Barr virus appeared linked to several top co-occurrence clusters. According to a later analysis, TCR association rates differed among HLA loci, with DRB1 alleles showing the most associated TCRs and HLA-C alleles showing the fewest. Most TCR sequences were observed very rarely across donors, whereas some public TCRs were present in many individuals. Some IMGT-functional V segments, including TRBV6-2 and TRBV6-3, could not be told apart with the 87-base-pair reads, so those segments were excluded. A later genetic analysis reported fewer N-insertions in productive TCRs among donors in an Asian-associated ancestry cluster than the roughly 650-donor mean. Because counts were too low, fewer than 20 rarely observed V segments, including chromosome 9 orphons, were excluded from the earlier analysis of about 500 of the donors. The sequencing pipeline was judged likely to have produced a cluster of highly shared sequence variants as a technical artifact. Compared with equally common non-associated chains, HLA-associated TCR beta chains in a later analysis were more clonally expanded and had lower generation probabilities. A further reported finding was that TCR beta sequences accurately predicted the HLA-A and HLA-B alleles for most subjects in the first cohort. The study gave a list of under 200 TCR beta chains associated with cytomegalovirus. A few of the identified cytomegalovirus-associated TCR beta chains were confirmed in vitro to be specific for cytomegalovirus antigens. Only TCR beta chains were sequenced in this cohort, and the absence of alpha or paired-chain data limited detectable features. Broadly in line with IMGT annotations, most TCR beta V segments showed up in productive rearrangements about 87% or about 30% of the time in an earlier analysis of 587 of the donors. The only immune exposure information available for the cohort was CMV serostatus. Roughly uniform sequencing depth across donors was assumed in presence/absence analyses, although this assumption may not hold. When HLA alleles, especially DR and DQ, strongly co-occurred, attributing TCR associations to individual alleles was difficult. Linkage disequilibrium might explain the correlated functional status among segregating V segments, but an unknown experimental factor could not be ruled out. In a later genetic analysis, a missense DCLRE1C variant was associated with V-gene and J-gene trimming of TCR beta chains, and the association was replicated in an independent cohort. Because HLA typing was missing for some donors at each locus, association tests included only the typed subset. The authors suggested that the approach could potentially be extended to other disease states and immunological phenotypes. At a false discovery rate of 0.05, a later analysis linked 16,951 TCR beta sequences to specific HLA alleles.

The cohort consisted of 600 to 700 healthy bone marrow donors. Cohort members were all nominally healthy when sampled, although unrecorded immune exposures were likely present. The donor was CMV seronegative and belonged to the group of over 350 seronegative cohort members. A peripheral blood sample was collected from each donor, and TCR beta sequencing was performed on peripheral blood mononuclear cells. Genomic DNA extraction from the blood cell samples was performed with the Qiagen DNeasy Blood Extraction Kit. As to this clone: It lacks a known antigen. Nothing much larger sits one base from this clone, and base qualities are not available.

The method behind the library was the immunoSEQ multiplex PCR assay. A mixture of 60 forward primers for TCR Vbeta segments and 13 reverse primers for TCR Jbeta segments was used in the multiplex PCR. A multiplex PCR assay on genomic DNA amplified the CDR3 region of rearranged TCR beta genes. The Illumina HiSeq System was used to sequence the amplified TCR beta libraries as 87-base-pair reads. As for the authors' bioinformatics: A later analysis tallied approximately 87 million unique TCR beta chains across the 666 repertoires, and about 10 million of those chains were shared by two or more donors. Raw reads were error-corrected and collapsed into unique sequences by a nearest-neighbor algorithm in which closely related sequences were merged to remove PCR and sequencing errors. CDR3 sequences were aligned to IMGT reference sequences to assign V, D and J gene segments. Each retained sequence needed at least a six-nucleotide match to both a V gene segment and a J gene segment. Rearrangements were classified as productive when the CDR3 lacked stop codons and remained in frame with V and J, and all other rearrangements were classified as non-productive. CDR3 was defined by IMGT convention, running from the second conserved V-encoded cysteine to the conserved J-encoded phenylalanine. In an earlier analysis of around 640 of the donors, sequences lacking an unambiguous match to a single V gene segment were excluded. In an earlier analysis of approximately 560 of the donors, a V segment was called functional when productive rearrangements were above 56.7%, and segregating when the standard deviation between donors exceeded 5%. A statistical classification framework was developed to diagnose cytomegalovirus status using the catalog of TCR beta chain sequences. In a later analysis, TCR nucleotide sequences were compared against IMGT/GENE-DB human TR gene sequences so that V and J genes could be assigned. A later analysis assigned CDR3 sequences and most-parsimonious VDJ recombination scenarios with the TCRdist pipeline. In a later analysis, each TCR beta chain was defined by its CDR3 amino acid sequence together with its V-gene family, and reads without a unique V-gene family were excluded. In a later analysis, 450 to 600 highly shared, low-generation-probability nucleotide sequences were removed to address suspected cross-contamination and a sequencing artifact. In a later analysis, a clonal expansion index for each public chain was calculated from normalized within-repertoire ranks of inferred template counts. Generation probabilities in a later analysis came from a VDJ recombination model fitted to out-of-frame rearrangements, and those results were checked against IGoR. Hypergeometric tests were used in a later analysis to score TCR-TCR, TCR-HLA and TCR-CMV co-occurrence, with a repertoire-size bias correction applied to the TCR pairs. To estimate false discovery rates, a later analysis permuted the HLA or CMV assignments 20 times. In a later analysis, co-occurring TCRs were grouped using DBSCAN, and TCRdist sequence similarity was added for clustering within HLA-allele-positive subsets. For co-occurrence clustering, repertoires with fewer than 30,000 or more than 120,000 public chains were excluded, along with five repertoires with anomalous nucleotide sharing. The immuneACCESS repertoire file appears here via TCRdb, limited to in-frame rearrangements. These files lack a portion of the clones; in checked studies, under half of the deficit traces to unresolved V genes, and the cause of the others is not known. For V, J and clone size, that table is used; D and trimming come from the DNA. The sample has about 150,000 clones on record, approximately 80% of them singletons. The ten biggest clones cover more than 2% of the sample.

Relative to germline, V is 1 base shorter and J is 8 bases shorter, with 14 bases between their ends. CDR1 and CDR2 are read off the germline V gene as SGHTA and FQGNSA. CDR3 length: 14 amino acids, cysteine to phenylalanine. Only CDR3 DNA remains: 42 bases, in frame from the first base. Sequenced material: PBMCs. The rearranged segments are TRBV7-2 and TRBJ1-1; TRBD1 could be the D gene, as 5 bases match. This sequence was found in a boy aged 2-9 years in good health and CMV-seronegative. The bases are TGTGCCAGCAGCTTAGGAGGCAGGGTGACAGAAGCTTTCTTT. This sequence encodes CASSLGGRVTEAFF. The entire variable domain, with the stretches around the CDR3 drawn from the reference TRBV7-2 and TRBJ1-1 proteins, is GAGVSQSPSNKVTEKGKDVELRCDPISGHTALYWYRQSLGQGLEFLIYFQGNSAPDKSGLPSDRFSAERTGGSVSTLTIQRTQQEDSAVYLCASSLGGRVTEAFFGQGTRLTVV.